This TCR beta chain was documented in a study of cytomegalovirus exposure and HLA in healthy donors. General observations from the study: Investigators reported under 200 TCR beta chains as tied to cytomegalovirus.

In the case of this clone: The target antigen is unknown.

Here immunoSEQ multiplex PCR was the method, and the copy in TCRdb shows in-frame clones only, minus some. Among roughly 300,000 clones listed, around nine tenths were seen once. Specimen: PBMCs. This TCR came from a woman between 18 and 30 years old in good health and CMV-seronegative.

CDR3 bases: TGTGCCAGCAAACCGGGACTAACGCCCCGGAACACCGGGGAGCTGTTTTTT. It yields the protein CASKPGLTPRNTGELFF. The chain is built from TRBV2 and TRBJ2-2; TRBD2 matches at 7 bases. V shed 7 bases, J shed 1 base, and the junction held 12 bases outside the gene matches. The CDR3 extends over 17 amino acids. Per the germline V gene, CDR1 is SNHLY and CDR2 is FYNNEI.